This T cell receptor beta chain was sequenced during a study of OX40 agonist ivuxolimab in advanced cancers. General study points: CD8+ T cells averaged more expanded clones than CD4+.

Data came from immunoSEQ multiplex PCR; TCRdb stores just in-frame clones and leaves some out. Among about 67,000 clones, more than 70% were seen once, and the ten largest hold 7% to 9.5%. As to this clone: Antigen unknown.

The source was CD4+ or CD8+ T cells sorted from blood, collected in a trial of the OX40 agonist ivuxolimab. This receptor was identified in an adult with an advanced solid tumor such as melanoma, head and neck, liver or kidney cancer.

In DNA, the CDR3 is TGTGCCAGCAGCCCCAGACAGGGGGCCGCCGAGCAGTACTTC. It is translated as CASSPRQGAAEQYF. The V call is TRBV11-1, the J call TRBJ2-7, with TRBD1 identical over 10 bases. The junction had 7 bases not matched to a gene; V was cut back by 5 bases and J by 6 bases. From germline, CDR1 is SGHAT and CDR2 FQDESV (reference sequence). The CDR3 has 14 amino acids.